A single sample gave rise to the 27 T cell receptor beta chains below, sequenced in a study of cytomegalovirus exposure and HLA in healthy donors. Generated by immunoSEQ multiplex PCR, the TCRdb table keeps only in-frame clones and is missing some. The table shows over 150,000 clones, with 75% to 95% occurring only once. Sample: PBMCs. The receptors come from a woman aged 18-29 years in good health and CMV-seropositive.

This chain links TRBV30 with TRBJ1-1; TRBD1 might be the D (5 bases). The length of the CDR3 is 13 residues. V shed 2 bases and J shed 5 bases, with 12 bases lying between them. CDR1 GTSNPN and CDR2 SVGIG come from the germline V gene (reference sequence). The CDR3 is CAWSSMGRTEAFF. DNA of the CDR3: TGTGCCTGGAGTAGTATGGGGCGAACTGAAGCTTTCTTT.

The chain couples TRBV19 to TRBJ2-7; D possibly corresponds to TRBD2 (5 bases). Trimming took off 4 bases at V and 2 bases at J, with 18 bases between the two ends. CDR1 and CDR2 (germline): LNHDA, SQIVND (reference sequence). The CDR3 loop spans 16 amino acids. CDR3 DNA sequence: TGTGCCAGTAGTAAAGAGGAGCTCCGGGGAACCTACGAGCAGTACTTC. Its protein is CASSKEELRGTYEQYF.

The gene calls are TRBV9 and TRBJ2-5, with TRBD2 identical over 11 bases. The J segment lost 0 bases and the V segment lost 0 bases, leaving 13 bases of the junction unmatched. Germline CDR1 is SGDLS and CDR2 is YYNGEE. The CDR3 totals 20 residues. The CDR3 protein is CASSVGELAGEPTYQETQYF. DNA for the CDR3: TGTGCCAGCAGCGTAGGGGAACTAGCGGGGGAGCCAACCTACCAAGAGACCCAGTACTTC. The full variable domain, with the rest looked up from reference TRBV9 and TRBJ2-5, is DSGVTQTPKHLITATGQRVTLRCSPRSGDLSVYWYQQSLDQGLQFLIQYYNGEERAKGNILERFSAQQFPDLHSELNLSSLELGDSALYFCASSVGELAGEPTYQETQYFGPGTRLLVL.

The chain joins TRBV19 to TRBJ2-3; TRBD1 agrees at 9 bases. This CDR3 region has 18 residues. CDR1 LNHDA and CDR2 SQIVND come from the germline V gene (reference sequence). V shed 5 bases, J shed 6 bases, and the junction held 18 bases outside the gene matches. CDR3 nucleotides: TGTGCCAGTAGTGTCTTAGGGGACAGGGTAAGCGGGACTGATACGCAGTATTTT. Protein product: CASSVLGDRVSGTDTQYF.

CDR3 nucleotides: TGTGCCAGCAGCGACCCGGGACAGGATCGCTCCTACGAGCAGTACTTC. It is translated as CASSDPGQDRSYEQYF. The chain joins TRBV21-1 to TRBJ2-7; the D segment call TRBD1 is taken from the table without a DNA check. TRBV21-1 is tagged as a pseudogene. This CDR3 is built from 16 residues.

This sequence joins TRBV4-1 and TRBJ1-1; 7 bases are shared with TRBD1. CDR1 and CDR2 from the germline V gene are MGHRA and YSYEKL. This CDR3 has 15 residues. The junction had 10 bases not matched to a gene; V was cut back by 6 bases and J by 3 bases. The CDR3 loop reads CASSDYRGLDTEAFF. The CDR3 nucleotides read TGCGCCAGCAGTGATTACAGGGGATTAGACACTGAAGCTTTCTTT.

This chain connects TRBV7-9 to TRBJ1-1; possibly TRBD1 for D (5 bases). The germline V and J ends were trimmed by 3 bases and 7 bases, with 12 bases remaining between them. Germline V gives CDR1 SEHNR, CDR2 FQNEAQ (reference sequence). This CDR3 has 13 residues. CDR3 coding DNA: TGTGCCAGCAGCTTTGCAGGGTTGGTTGAAGCTTTCTTT. Amino acids: CASSFAGLVEAFF.

The J gene is TRBJ2-5, the V gene TRBV2; D is ambiguous. CDR1 is SNHLY, CDR2 FYNNEI, per germline. The CDR3 extends over 12 amino acids. V was clipped by 6 bases and J by 5 bases, with 10 bases between them. The CDR3 region has the DNA TGTGCCAGCAGGGGCCCGATTGAGACCCAGTACTTC. Translation: CASRGPIETQYF. Combining the CDR3 with reference TRBV2 and TRBJ2-5 gives the whole variable domain EPEVTQTPSHQVTQMGQEVILRCVPISNHLYFYWYRQILGQKVEFLVSFYNNEISEKSEIFDDQFSVERPDGSNFTLKIRSTKLEDSAMYFCASRGPIETQYFGPGTRLLVL.

CDR3 nucleotides: TGTGCCAGCAGTGAAGGCAGGGGGAGACTCAACTATGGCTACACCTTC. It specifies CASSEGRGRLNYGYTF. J is TRBJ1-2 and V is TRBV6-1, with 7 positions matching TRBD1. The CDR3 runs to 16 residues. CDR1 and CDR2 from the germline V gene are MNHNS and SASEGT. Trimming removed 1 base from V and 2 bases from J; junction bases left unmatched: 7.

In nucleotides, the CDR3 is TGTGCCAGCAGTGACCACGGGTATTCTAATGAAAAACTGTTTTTT. Amino acid sequence: CASSDHGYSNEKLFF. The rearrangement joins TRBV6-1 to TRBJ1-4; D unclear. Germline V lookup: CDR1 MNHNS, CDR2 SASEGT. V gave up 3 bases and J gave up 3 bases, with 11 bases separating them. The CDR3 extends over 15 amino acids.

The J gene is TRBJ2-1, the V gene TRBV4-1; 12 positions match TRBD2. This CDR3 has 15 amino acids. CDR1 and CDR2 from the germline V gene are MGHRA and YSYEKL. J gave up 8 bases and V 0 bases, and 2 bases lay outside the gene matches. CDR3 nucleotide sequence: TGCGCCAGCAGCCAAGAACTAGCGGGAGGTTATGAGCAGTTCTTC. Protein product: CASSQELAGGYEQFF.

This clone appeared a single time. The chain uses TRBV6-1 and TRBJ2-4, with 11 bases lining up with TRBD1. The length of the CDR3 is 19 residues. The V and J ends lost 0 bases and 7 bases, in that order; junction bases with no gene match: 14. Germline CDR1 reads MNHNS; CDR2 reads SASEGT. CDR3 DNA sequence: TGTGCCAGCAGTGAAGCGCTTCTCGGGACAGGGGGAAGGGGGAACATTCAGTACTTC. Translation gives CASSEALLGTGGRGNIQYF.

The chain links TRBV9 to TRBJ1-1, with 7 positions matching TRBD1. With V trimmed by 5 bases and J by 10 bases, 11 bases remained unmatched. Germline V gene lookup returns CDR1 SGDLS and CDR2 YYNGEE. This CDR3 contains 13 residues. DNA of the CDR3: TGTGCCAGCAGTGCTACAGGGGCCCAAGGAGCTTTCTTT. Translation: CASSATGAQGAFF.

V and J are TRBV11-2 and TRBJ2-5, with 8 positions matching TRBD2. J gave up 1 base and V 0 bases, and 4 bases lay outside the gene matches. The CDR3 is made up of 16 amino acids. Germline assignment: CDR1 SGHAT and CDR2 FQNNGV. The CDR3: CASSLEERGSQETQYF. The CDR3 region has the DNA TGTGCCAGCAGCTTAGAAGAGCGGGGGAGCCAAGAGACCCAGTACTTC. Supplemented by reference TRBV11-2 and TRBJ2-5, the full variable domain reads EAGVAQSPRYKIIEKRQSVAFWCNPISGHATLYWYQQILGQGPKLLIQFQNNGVVDDSQLPKDRFSAERLKGVDSTLKIQPAKLEDSAVYLCASSLEERGSQETQYFGPGTRLLVL.

The rearrangement uses TRBV6-5 and TRBJ2-7; 9 nucleotides match TRBD1. The CDR3 is made up of 15 amino acids. Germline V gives CDR1 MNHEY, CDR2 SVGAGI. The V and J ends lost 6 bases and 6 bases, in that order; junction bases with no gene match: 12. CDR3: CASRLGTGKNPEQYF. The DNA of the CDR3 is TGTGCCAGCAGACTCGGGACAGGGAAAAACCCCGAGCAGTACTTC.

The chain carries TRBV5-8 and TRBJ2-3; a weak D match, TRBD1 (5 bases). This CDR3 has 15 residues. Deletions cut 5 bases from V and 3 bases from J, with 16 bases between. Germline CDR1 SGHTS, CDR2 YDEGEE. The CDR3 sequence is CASSQGVRPTDTQYF. CDR3 in DNA: TGTGCCAGCAGTCAAGGGGTTCGACCGACAGATACGCAGTATTTT.

CDR3 nucleotides: TGTGCAAGTCGCTCCCCCCCCCACCGGGACAGAATAGGGAACACCGGGGAGCTGTTTTTT. It translates to CASRSPPHRDRIGNTGELFF. V gene TRBV12-2 combines with J gene TRBJ2-2; the table assigns TRBD1, which was not confirmed against the DNA. TRBV12-2 counts as a pseudogene. This CDR3 spans 20 amino acids.

CDR3 loop: CASSPRQGGGTQYF. The CDR3 coding sequence is TGTGCCAGCTCACCGAGACAGGGAGGAGGAACCCAGTACTTC. This chain links TRBV18 with TRBJ2-5; D perhaps matches TRBD1 (7 bases). Germline-derived CDR1 and CDR2 are KGHSH and LQKENI. V gave up 3 bases and J gave up 8 bases, with 16 bases separating them. This CDR3 region has 14 residues.

V usage is TRBV2 and J usage is TRBJ2-5, with 8 positions matching TRBD1. The CDR3 covers 17 residues. V gave up 6 bases and J gave up 3 bases; unmatched junction bases: 15. The germline V gene encodes CDR1 SNHLY and CDR2 FYNNEI. This CDR3 reads CASSHPPEDRGKETQYF. CDR3 bases: TGTGCCAGCAGCCACCCTCCCGAAGACAGGGGAAAAGAGACCCAGTACTTC.

V and J are TRBV6-5 and TRBJ1-4; 10 nucleotides agree with TRBD1. This CDR3 comprises 15 residues. Germline V gene data show CDR1 as MNHEY and CDR2 as SVGAGI. Trimming removed 4 bases from V and 1 base from J; junction bases left unmatched: 0. CDR3 region: CASSWTGGTNEKLFF. The CDR3 region has the DNA TGTGCCAGCAGTTGGACAGGGGGAACTAATGAAAAACTGTTTTTT.

This clone occurred once. This chain joins TRBV6-5 and TRBJ2-2; weak D call: TRBD1 (6 bases). This CDR3 is 14 amino acids long. Germline V lookup: CDR1 MNHEY, CDR2 SVGAGI. Trimming shortened V by 6 bases and J by 1 base, and 9 bases separated the two germline ends. The CDR3: CASRPTGNTGELFF. The CDR3, as DNA: TGTGCCAGCAGACCGACAGGGAACACCGGGGAGCTGTTTTTT.

This chain links TRBV5-6 with TRBJ1-4; D remains unclear. Trimming removed 0 bases at V and 12 bases at J, with 12 bases between. Germline values: CDR1 SGHDT, CDR2 YYEEEE. The length of the CDR3 is 13 residues. The chain's CDR3 is CASSLGRIGELFF. As DNA, the CDR3 is TGTGCCAGCAGCTTGGGCAGGATCGGGGAACTGTTTTTT.

This clone was recorded a few times. This chain links TRBV9 with TRBJ1-5, with D perhaps matching TRBD1 (5 bases). V was cut by 0 bases and J by 5 bases, with 12 bases left in between. The CDR3 consists of 15 residues. Per the germline V gene, CDR1 is SGDLS and CDR2 is YYNGEE. The CDR3 sequence is CASSVGGEGHQPQHF. The CDR3 nucleotides read TGTGCCAGCAGCGTAGGAGGGGAGGGTCATCAGCCCCAGCATTTT. The whole variable domain, remainder taken from reference TRBV9 and TRBJ1-5, is DSGVTQTPKHLITATGQRVTLRCSPRSGDLSVYWYQQSLDQGLQFLIQYYNGEERAKGNILERFSAQQFPDLHSELNLSSLELGDSALYFCASSVGGEGHQPQHFGDGTRLSIL.

This chain uses TRBV6-4 with TRBJ2-1; 11 nucleotides agree with TRBD2. Germline CDR1 and CDR2: MRHNA and SNTAGT. V gave up 2 bases and J gave up 9 bases; unmatched junction bases: 6. CDR3 size: 15 residues. The CDR3 DNA reads as TGTGCCAGCAGTGACGGTAGCGGGGGGGCTCGTGAGCAGTTCTTC. It codes for CASSDGSGGAREQFF.

The rearrangement uses TRBV7-9 and TRBJ2-3; the match to TRBD2 covers 12 bases. The CDR3 length is 17 residues. V gave up 3 bases and J gave up 5 bases; unmatched junction bases: 9. Looked up from germline, CDR1 is SEHNR and CDR2 is FQNEAQ (reference sequence). The DNA of the CDR3 is TGTGCCAGCAGCTTTAGTCTAGCGGGGGGGCGCGGAGATACGCAGTATTTT. It is translated as CASSFSLAGGRGDTQYF.

The V and J genes are TRBV9 and TRBJ2-1, with 7 nucleotides matching TRBD2. This CDR3 has 14 amino acids. Trimming at V came to 0 bases and at J to 7 bases, leaving 4 bases not matched to a gene. CDR1 and CDR2 from the germline V gene are SGDLS and YYNGEE. DNA of the CDR3: TGTGCCAGCAGCGTAGGCGGGAGCGAGAATGAGCAGTTCTTC. Its protein product is CASSVGGSENEQFF.

V usage is TRBV28 and J usage is TRBJ2-7; D perhaps matches TRBD2 (6 bases). Germline CDR1 is MDHEN and CDR2 is SYDVKM. Trimming left V 3 bases short and J 2 bases short, with 11 bases between. This CDR3 contains 14 residues. As DNA, the CDR3 is TGTGCCAGCAGTTTCTACGGGAGCCCCTACGAGCAGTACTTC. This gives the protein CASSFYGSPYEQYF.